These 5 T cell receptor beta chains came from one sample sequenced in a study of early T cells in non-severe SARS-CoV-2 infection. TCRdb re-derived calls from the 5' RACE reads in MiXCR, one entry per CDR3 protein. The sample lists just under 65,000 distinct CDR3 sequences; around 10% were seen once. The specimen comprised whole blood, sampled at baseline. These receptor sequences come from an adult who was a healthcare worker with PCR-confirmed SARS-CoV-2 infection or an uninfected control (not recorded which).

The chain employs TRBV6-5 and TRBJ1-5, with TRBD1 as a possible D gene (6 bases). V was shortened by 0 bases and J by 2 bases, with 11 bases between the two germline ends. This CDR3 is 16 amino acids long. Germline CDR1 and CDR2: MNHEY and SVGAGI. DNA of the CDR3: TGTGCCAGCAGTTACTCCATCCCAGGGGGCAATCAGCCCCAGCATTTT. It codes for CASSYSIPGGNQPQHF.

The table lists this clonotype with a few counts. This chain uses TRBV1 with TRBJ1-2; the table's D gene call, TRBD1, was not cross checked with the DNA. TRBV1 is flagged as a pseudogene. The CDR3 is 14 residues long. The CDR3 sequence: CTSSHPKTGPGYTF. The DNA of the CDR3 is TGCACCAGCAGCCACCCAAAGACAGGGCCCGGCTACACCTTC.

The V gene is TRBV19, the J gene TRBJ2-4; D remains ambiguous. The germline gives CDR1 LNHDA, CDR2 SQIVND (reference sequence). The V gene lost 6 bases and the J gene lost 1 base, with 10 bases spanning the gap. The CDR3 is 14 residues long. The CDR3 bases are TGTGCCAGTAGGGACCTGTGGGCCAAAAACATTCAGTACTTC. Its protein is CASRDLWAKNIQYF.

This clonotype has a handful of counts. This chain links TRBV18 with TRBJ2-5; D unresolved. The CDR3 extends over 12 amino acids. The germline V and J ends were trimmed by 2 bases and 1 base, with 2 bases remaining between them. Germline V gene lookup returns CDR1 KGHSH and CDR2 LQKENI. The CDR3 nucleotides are TGTGCCAGCTCACCAGTCCAAGAGACCCAGTACTTC. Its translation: CASSPVQETQYF.

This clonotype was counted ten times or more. CDR3 loop: CASSRGDDYNEQFF. As DNA, the CDR3 is TGTGCCAGCTCAAGGGGGGACGACTACAATGAGCAGTTCTTC. This sequence joins TRBV6-6 and TRBJ2-1; tentatively, D is TRBD1 or TRBD2 (6 bases each). The V end lost 8 bases, the J end lost 3 bases, and 14 bases lay between the germline ends. Germline loops: CDR1 MNHNY, CDR2 SVGAGI (reference sequence). This CDR3 has 14 amino acids.